This T cell receptor beta chain was captured in a study of blood T cell repertoires in COVID-19. Study in general: The origin of the acute and convalescent COVID-19 samples was the United States, Italy and Spain.

Profiling relied on immunoSEQ multiplex PCR, and the TCRdb table lists in-frame clones only, not all of them. The table records fewer than 200,000 clones, approximately 91% of them present only once. CDR3 length: 14 residues. V was cut by 0 bases and J by 8 bases, with 13 bases left in between. Germline values: CDR1 SNHLY, CDR2 FYNNEI. Sequencing was performed on peripheral blood. This chain joins TRBV2 and TRBJ1-2; D not resolved. The TCR comes from a man between 18 and 35 years old with COVID-19, enrolled during active disease. CDR3 coding DNA: TGTGCCAGCAGTGAAGCTCTGCCAAGTAGAGGCTACACCTTC. This encodes CASSEALPSRGYTF.